The rows below give T cell receptor beta chains drawn from one sample of a study of OX40 agonist ivuxolimab in advanced cancers. The repertoire was sequenced with immunoSEQ multiplex PCR; TCRdb's copy has only in-frame clones and lacks some. This table holds just over 60,000 clones, approximately 90% found once. The sample here was CD4+ or CD8+ T cells sorted from blood, taken in a trial of the OX40 agonist ivuxolimab. All receptors come from an adult with an advanced solid tumor such as melanoma, head and neck, liver or kidney cancer. The CDR3 runs from the conserved cysteine through the conserved F or W. A D gene is named only where the DNA matches it firmly. Size is stated for part of the rows, as once, few or many counts, or as a class when the clone is expanded.

TRBD2	TRBV7-8	-	TRBJ2-7	TGTGCCAGCAGCCCCAGCCGGCGTAGCGGGAGCTACGAGCAGTACTTC	CASSPSRRSGSYEQYF
-	TRBV19	-	TRBJ1-1	TGTGCCAGTTCATATGGCGGCTTTGAAGCTTTCTTT	CASSYGGFEAFF
-	TRBV5-6	-	TRBJ2-2	TGTGCCAGCAGTAACAGGCATAACACCGGGGAGCTGTTTTTT	CASSNRHNTGELFF
TRBD2	TRBV9	-	TRBJ2-5	TGTGCCAGCAGCGGACGAGGACTAGCGGGAGAAGAGACCCAGTACTTC	CASSGRGLAGEETQYF
-	TRBV2	-	TRBJ1-5	TGTGCCAGCAGTTACACGTCCGGAGGGCCCCAGCATTTT	CASSYTSGGPQHF
TRBD1	TRBV18	once	TRBJ1-5	TGTGCCAGCTCGCCGGGACAGGGCAGGAGTACGCCCCAGCATTTT	CASSPGQGRSTPQHF
-	TRBV27	-	TRBJ2-1	TGTGCCAGCAAGTGGACGGGTAATGAGCAGTTCTTC	CASKWTGNEQFF
TRBD2	TRBV11-2	-	TRBJ2-3	TGTGCCAGCAGCCCCATTGGGGGAGGGAGCACAGATACGCAGTATTTT	CASSPIGGGSTDTQYF
TRBD2	TRBV19	-	TRBJ2-5	TGTGCCAGTAGTTCGCGACTAGCGGGAGGGACCGGCCAAGAGACCCAGTACTTC	CASSSRLAGGTGQETQYF
-	TRBV7-2	-	TRBJ1-5	TGTGCCAGCAGCTTAACCCTAAGTAGCAATCAGCCCCAGCATTTT	CASSLTLSSNQPQHF
TRBD1	TRBV4-1	-	TRBJ2-7	TGCGCCAGCAGCCCCGGACAGGGGGCGTACGAGCAGTACTTC	CASSPGQGAYEQYF
TRBD1	TRBV5-8	few	TRBJ2-5	TGTGCCAGCAGCTCAGCAGGGGGCCGAGAGACCCAGTACTTC	CASSSAGGRETQYF
-	TRBV6-8	-	TRBJ2-7	TGTGCCAGCAGCAAACAGACGTCCTACGAGCAGTACTTC	CASSKQTSYEQYF
TRBD2	TRBV14	-	TRBJ2-1	TGTGCCAGCAGCAGCCGTATTGGGAGGGCCTTCGGCAATGAGCAGTTCTTC	CASSSRIGRAFGNEQFF
TRBD2	TRBV5-1	-	TRBJ2-3	TGCGCCAGCAGCGGGGGGACTAGCGGGTTCGCAGATACGCAGTATTTT	CASSGGTSGFADTQYF
TRBD1	TRBV30	-	TRBJ1-1	TGTGCCTGGAGTACAAGACAGGGGACGGGGACTGAAGCTTTCTTT	CAWSTRQGTGTEAFF
-	TRBV30	once	TRBJ2-5	TGTGCCTGGAGTCAGGGTTGGGAGACCCAGTACTTC	CAWSQGWETQYF
TRBD1	TRBV27	-	TRBJ2-5	TGTGCCAGCAGTATAAAAAGGGACAGGGTAGGGACCCAGTACTTC	CASSIKRDRVGTQYF
-	TRBV30	-	TRBJ1-5	TGTGCCTGGAGTGTTGGCAGGGACCAGCCCCAGCATTTT	CAWSVGRDQPQHF
-	TRBV30	-	TRBJ1-6	TGTGCCTGGAGTCCCCGGAAGGGCGAGAGCTCACCCCTCCACTTT	CAWSPRKGESSPLHF
-	TRBV18	-	TRBJ1-5	TGTGCCAGTCGGGCGGCTATTTCCCAGCCCCAGCATTTT	CASRAAISQPQHF
TRBD1	TRBV10-3	-	TRBJ1-3	TGTGCCATCAGACCGGGACAGGGGGCCTCTGGAAACACCATATATTTT	CAIRPGQGASGNTIYF
-	TRBV30	-	TRBJ1-6	TGTGCCTGGGACCATAATTCACCCCTCCACTTT	CAWDHNSPLHF
-	TRBV29-1	once	TRBJ2-3	TGCAGCGTTGCGCGCGATACAGACACAGATACGCAGTATTTT	CSVARDTDTDTQYF
TRBD1	TRBV28	-	TRBJ1-1	TGTGCCACCACAACCGGGACAGGGAAATTTGGGAACACTGAAGCTTTCTTT	CATTTGTGKFGNTEAFF